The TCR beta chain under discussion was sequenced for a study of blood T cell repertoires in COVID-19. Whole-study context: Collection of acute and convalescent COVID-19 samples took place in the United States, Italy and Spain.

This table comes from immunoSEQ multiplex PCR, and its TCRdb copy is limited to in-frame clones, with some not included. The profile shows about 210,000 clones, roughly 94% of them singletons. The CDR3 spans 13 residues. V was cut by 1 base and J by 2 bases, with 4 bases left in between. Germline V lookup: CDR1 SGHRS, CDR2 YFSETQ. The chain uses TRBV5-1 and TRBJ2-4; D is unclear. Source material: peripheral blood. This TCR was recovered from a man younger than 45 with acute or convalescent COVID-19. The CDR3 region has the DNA TGCGCCAGCAGCTTGACAACCAAAAACATTCAGTACTTC. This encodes CASSLTTKNIQYF. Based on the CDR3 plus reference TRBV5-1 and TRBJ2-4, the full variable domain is KAGVTQTPRYLIKTRGQQVTLSCSPISGHRSVSWYQQTPGQGLQFLFEYFSETQRNKGNFPGRFSGRQFSNSRSEMNVSTLELGDSALYLCASSLTTKNIQYFGAGTRLSVL.